This T cell receptor (beta chain) came from a study of shared clonotypes between healthy human individuals. Terminally differentiated effector memory CD45RA+ cells were excluded from the naive CD8 cells, which were CD45RO-negative and positively selected for CCR7. Libraries were prepared by immunoSEQ multiplex PCR; TCRdb keeps only in-frame clonotypes and omits some of them. The table has some 2.1 million clones, about 95% seen once. The receptor was isolated from a man aged 18 to 30 in good health. Sequencing was carried out using naive CD8+ T cells sorted from blood.

CDR3 coding DNA: TGTGCCAGCAGCTTCGAGCAAGGGACCTACACCTTC. It specifies CASSFEQGTYTF. This chain connects TRBV13 to TRBJ1-2; a possible D gene is TRBD1 (5 bases). The CDR3 loop spans 12 amino acids. The germline gives CDR1 PRHDT, CDR2 FYEKMQ (reference sequence). The V gene lost 3 bases and the J gene lost 10 bases, with 12 bases spanning the gap.